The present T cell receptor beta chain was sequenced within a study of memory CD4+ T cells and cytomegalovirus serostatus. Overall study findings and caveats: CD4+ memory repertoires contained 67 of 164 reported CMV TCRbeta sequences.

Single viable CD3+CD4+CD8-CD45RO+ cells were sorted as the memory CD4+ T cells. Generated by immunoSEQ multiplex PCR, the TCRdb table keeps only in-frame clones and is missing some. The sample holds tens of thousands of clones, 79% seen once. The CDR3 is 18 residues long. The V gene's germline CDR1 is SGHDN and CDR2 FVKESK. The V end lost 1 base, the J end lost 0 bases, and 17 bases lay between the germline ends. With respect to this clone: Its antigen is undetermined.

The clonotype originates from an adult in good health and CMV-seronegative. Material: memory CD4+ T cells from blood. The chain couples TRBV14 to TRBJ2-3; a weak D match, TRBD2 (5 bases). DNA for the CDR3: TGTGCCAGCAGCCAAGGATTATATGTAGGACTCAGCACAGATACGCAGTATTTT. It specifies CASSQGLYVGLSTDTQYF.